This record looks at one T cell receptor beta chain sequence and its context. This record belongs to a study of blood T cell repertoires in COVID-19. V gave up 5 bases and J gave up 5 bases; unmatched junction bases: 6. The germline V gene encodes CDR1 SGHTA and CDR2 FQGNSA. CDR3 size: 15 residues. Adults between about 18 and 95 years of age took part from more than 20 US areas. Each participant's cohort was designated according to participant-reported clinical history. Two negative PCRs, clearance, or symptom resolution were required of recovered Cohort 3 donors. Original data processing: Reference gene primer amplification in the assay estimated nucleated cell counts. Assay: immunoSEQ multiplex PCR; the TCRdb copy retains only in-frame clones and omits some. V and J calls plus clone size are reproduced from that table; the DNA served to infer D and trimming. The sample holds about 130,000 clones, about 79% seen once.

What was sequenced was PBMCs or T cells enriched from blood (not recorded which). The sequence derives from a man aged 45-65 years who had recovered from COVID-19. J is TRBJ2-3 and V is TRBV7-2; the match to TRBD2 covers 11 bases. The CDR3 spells CASSATSGVLDTQYF. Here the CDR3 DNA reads TGTGCCAGCAGCGCGACTAGCGGGGTTTTAGATACGCAGTATTTT. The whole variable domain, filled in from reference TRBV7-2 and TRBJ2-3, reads GAGVSQSPSNKVTEKGKDVELRCDPISGHTALYWYRQSLGQGLEFLIYFQGNSAPDKSGLPSDRFSAERTGGSVSTLTIQRTQQEDSAVYLCASSATSGVLDTQYFGPGTRLTVL.